Listed below are T cell receptor beta chains from one sample, sequenced in a study of post-analysis software for immune sequencing data. TCRdb reprocessed the PCR reads via MiXCR and lists one record per CDR3 protein. The table has approximately 660,000 distinct CDR3 sequences, around 64% seen once. Sequencing was performed on blood. These receptors all come from a girl aged 2 to 10 with multiple sclerosis. Each CDR3 is given with its conserved first and last residue. The order of the fields is clone size, V gene, J gene, D gene, CDR3 protein, CDR3 DNA. D genes are given only for firm matches. Rows may omit the clone size; those that give it use once, few, many or a size class.

.	TRBV5-1	TRBJ2-3	TRBD2	CASSLGTAGADTQYF	TGCGCCAGCAGCTTAGGGACGGCGGGGGCAGATACGCAGTATTTT
.	TRBV29-1	TRBJ1-1	TRBD1	CSVGQGRYTEAFF	TGCAGCGTTGGACAGGGTAGGTACACTGAAGCTTTCTTT
.	TRBV12-3/TRBV12-4	TRBJ2-5	TRBD1	CASSTDRGAGETQYF	TGTGCCAGCAGCACGGACAGGGGAGCAGGAGAGACCCAGTACTTC
.	TRBV5-6	TRBJ2-7	TRBD2	CASSLDRGRFHEQYF	TGTGCCAGCAGCTTGGACCGCGGGAGGTTTCACGAGCAGTACTTC
.	TRBV3-1	TRBJ2-1	.	CASSQDSGPLNEQFF	TGTGCCAGCAGCCAAGATTCCGGACCTTTAAATGAGCAGTTCTTC
.	TRBV5-6	TRBJ2-4	.	CASSFLREWGKNIQYF	TGTGCCAGCAGCTTTCTACGGGAGTGGGGCAAAAACATTCAGTACTTC
once	TRBV18	TRBJ1-2	.	CASSPYREDGYTF	TGTGCCAGCTCACCTTACAGGGAAGATGGCTACACCTTC
.	TRBV29-1	TRBJ2-7	TRBD1	CSVSPGGIFHEQYF	TGCAGCGTTTCACCAGGGGGTATATTCCACGAGCAGTACTTC
.	TRBV6-6	TRBJ1-6	TRBD1	CATWDSRSPLHF	TGTGCCACTTGGGACAGTAGGTCACCCCTCCACTTT
.	TRBV4-3	TRBJ1-2	.	CASSQALGTYGYTF	TGCGCCAGCAGCCAAGCGCTAGGGACCTATGGCTACACCTTC
few	TRBV4-1	TRBJ2-3	TRBD2	CASSQVESGDTDTQYF	TGCGCCAGCAGCCAAGTAGAAAGCGGGGACACAGATACGCAGTATTTT
few	TRBV12-3/TRBV12-4	TRBJ2-3	.	CASRKAGVSTDTQYF	TGTGCCAGCAGAAAGGCCGGAGTTAGCACAGATACGCAGTATTTT
.	TRBV6-5	TRBJ2-7	.	CASRIAEEVREQYF	TGTGCCAGCCGAATAGCGGAGGAGGTGAGGGAGCAGTACTTC
few	TRBV20-1	TRBJ2-3	TRBD2	CSASPKTSGGTLYTDTQYF	TGCAGTGCTAGCCCTAAAACTAGCGGGGGGACTCTGTACACAGATACGCAGTATTTT
few	TRBV5-1	TRBJ2-3	.	CASSLMRAADTQYF	TGCGCCAGCAGCTTGATGCGTGCGGCTGATACGCAGTATTTT
.	TRBV12-3/TRBV12-4	TRBJ2-1	TRBD2	CASSLASGGMNEQFF	TGTGCCAGCAGTTTAGCTAGCGGGGGCATGAATGAGCAGTTCTTC
few	TRBV20-1	TRBJ2-3	.	CSARQSTDTQYF	TGCAGTGCTAGACAGAGCACAGATACGCAGTATTTT
once	TRBV7-9	TRBJ2-5	TRBD1	CASSVRTGRRETQYF	TGTGCCAGCAGCGTAAGGACAGGCCGAAGGGAGACCCAGTACTTC
.	TRBV7-9	TRBJ2-1	TRBD2	CASSPKRGGLNNEQFF	TGTGCCAGCAGCCCCAAGCGGGGGGGCTTAAACAATGAGCAGTTCTTC
.	TRBV29-1	TRBJ2-7	.	CSVGDGESYEQYF	TGCAGCGTCGGGGACGGCGAGTCATACGAGCAGTACTTC
once	TRBV7-2	TRBJ1-4	.	CASSLPQGAATNGKLFF	TGTGCCAGCAGCTTACCACAGGGTGCCGCAACTAATGGAAAACTGTTTTTT
.	TRBV4-3	TRBJ1-4	.	CASSPSGLSNEKLFF	TGCGCCAGCAGCCCCTCAGGGTTGTCTAATGAAAAACTGTTTTTT
.	TRBV6-6	TRBJ2-3	.	CASSYSAITDTQYF	TGTGCCAGCAGTTACTCGGCAATCACAGATACGCAGTATTTT
few	TRBV12-3/TRBV12-4	TRBJ2-1	TRBD2	CASSLKRGGTEQFF	TGTGCCAGCAGTTTGAAGCGGGGGGGCACTGAGCAGTTCTTC
.	TRBV5-1	TRBJ1-1	.	CASNLGTEAFF	TGCGCCAGCAACTTGGGCACTGAAGCTTTCTTT
.	TRBV29-1	TRBJ2-1	TRBD2	CSAATGGGEYNEQFF	TGCAGCGCTGCTACGGGAGGGGGAGAATACAATGAGCAGTTCTTC
few	TRBV29-1	TRBJ2-3	.	CSGGVLSTDTQYF	TGTTCAGGTGGGGTTCTTAGCACAGATACGCAGTATTTT
.	TRBV4-2	TRBJ2-3	TRBD2	CASSQKLGLAGGSTQYF	TGTGCCAGCAGCCAAAAACTCGGACTAGCGGGGGGGAGTACGCAGTATTTT
.	TRBV12-3/TRBV12-4	TRBJ2-1	.	CASSLGQDNEQFF	TGTGCCAGCAGTTTAGGGCAGGACAATGAGCAGTTCTTC
.	TRBV7-2	TRBJ1-2	TRBD1	CASSSDREGSGYTF	TGTGCCAGCAGCTCGGACAGGGAGGGAAGTGGCTACACCTTC
few	TRBV3-1	TRBJ2-1	TRBD2	CASSSPPELAGGRNEQFF	TGTGCCAGCAGCTCACCTCCAGAACTAGCGGGAGGGCGGAATGAGCAGTTCTTC
.	TRBV27	TRBJ1-5	.	CASSLSSYSNQPQHF	TGTGCCAGCAGTTTATCTTCCTACAGCAATCAGCCCCAGCATTTT
.	TRBV5-1	TRBJ1-1	TRBD1	CASSMGQEVAFF	TGCGCCAGCAGCATGGGACAGGAGGTTGCTTTCTTT
.	TRBV7-9	TRBJ2-1	.	CASSTTDRISGGEQFF	TGTGCCAGCAGCACAACCGACAGGATCAGCGGCGGTGAGCAGTTCTTC
.	TRBV27	TRBJ1-5	TRBD1	CASSPGTGSSNQPQHF	TGTGCCAGCAGTCCCGGGACAGGCTCTAGCAATCAGCCCCAGCATTTT
few	TRBV2	TRBJ2-1	.	CASSDPAASDEQFF	TGTGCCAGCAGTGACCCCGCGGCTAGTGATGAGCAGTTCTTC
.	TRBV5-5	TRBJ2-1	TRBD2	CASSAGLAGRPSYNEQFF	TGTGCCAGCAGCGCGGGACTAGCGGGACGCCCCTCCTACAATGAGCAGTTCTTC
.	TRBV6-5	TRBJ1-1	TRBD1	CASSYLKGTGGSEAFF	TGTGCCAGCAGTTACTTGAAAGGTACAGGGGGTTCCGAAGCTTTCTTT
.	TRBV4-3	TRBJ2-1	.	CASSQGWGAQDEQFF	TGCGCCAGCAGCCAAGGTTGGGGGGCTCAGGATGAGCAGTTCTTC
.	TRBV4-3	TRBJ1-2	.	CASREHGEPVYGYTF	TGCGCCAGCAGGGAACACGGAGAACCCGTCTATGGCTACACCTTC
few	TRBV28	TRBJ2-1	.	CASAVDGDEQFF	TGTGCCAGCGCTGTCGATGGGGATGAGCAGTTCTTC
.	TRBV20-1	TRBJ2-7	TRBD1	CSASRDRLSSYEQYF	TGCAGTGCTAGCCGGGACAGGTTAAGCTCCTACGAGCAGTACTTC
.	TRBV7-2	TRBJ2-1	TRBD2	CASRTRGLAGINEQFF	TGTGCCAGCAGGACAAGGGGACTAGCGGGAATCAATGAGCAGTTCTTC
.	TRBV5-1	TRBJ2-3	TRBD1	CASSLAAGTGSSDTQYF	TGCGCCAGCAGCTTGGCCGCGGGGACAGGCTCGTCGGATACGCAGTATTTT
.	TRBV7-2	TRBJ2-3	.	CASSFIQESTDTQYF	TGTGCCAGCAGCTTCATACAGGAAAGCACAGATACGCAGTATTTT
.	TRBV7-3	TRBJ2-7	.	CASSLGSPGQSEQYF	TGTGCCAGCAGCTTAGGATCCCCGGGACAAAGCGAGCAGTACTTC
.	TRBV7-3	TRBJ2-1	.	CASSSAGSSHNEQFF	TGTGCCAGCAGCTCGGCAGGGAGCTCCCACAATGAGCAGTTCTTC
.	TRBV15	TRBJ2-5	TRBD2	CATSGGHQETQYF	TGTGCCACTAGCGGGGGACATCAAGAGACCCAGTACTTC
few	TRBV9	TRBJ2-5	.	CASSVALVRETQYF	TGTGCCAGCAGCGTAGCCCTGGTTCGGGAGACCCAGTACTTC
few	TRBV4-1	TRBJ1-5	TRBD1	CASSPHWDRGRQPQHF	TGCGCCAGCAGCCCGCACTGGGACAGGGGTCGCCAGCCCCAGCATTTT
.	TRBV7-2	TRBJ2-7	TRBD2	CASSLVRTSSYEQYF	TGTGCCAGCAGCTTAGTCAGGACTAGCTCCTACGAGCAGTACTTC
.	TRBV20-1	TRBJ2-5	TRBD2	CSAPAGGLQETQYF	TGCAGTGCTCCAGCGGGGGGTCTCCAAGAGACCCAGTACTTC
few	TRBV6-5	TRBJ2-7	TRBD2	CASSYSGRDSSEQYF	TGTGCCAGCAGTTACTCGGGGAGGGACTCCTCCGAGCAGTACTTC
.	TRBV6-2/TRBV6-3	TRBJ1-5	.	CASSYYRGSGNQPQHF	TGTGCCAGCAGTTACTATCGGGGGTCGGGCAATCAGCCCCAGCATTTT
.	TRBV7-9	TRBJ2-6	.	CASSLEPGTGANVLTF	TGTGCCAGCAGCTTAGAGCCCGGGACTGGGGCCAACGTCCTGACTTTC
once	TRBV28	TRBJ2-5	.	CASSPPGNWATQYF	TGTGCCAGCAGTCCCCCGGGCAACTGGGCGACCCAGTACTTC
.	TRBV20-1	TRBJ2-1	TRBD1	CSASPPGQGSDEQFF	TGCAGTGCTAGTCCCCCGGGACAGGGATCCGATGAGCAGTTCTTC
.	TRBV5-1	TRBJ1-2	.	CAGSFQGSGYTF	TGCGCCGGCAGCTTCCAGGGAAGTGGCTACACCTTC
.	TRBV20-1	TRBJ1-1	.	CSASPPGMNTEAFF	TGCAGTGCTAGCCCCCCAGGGATGAACACTGAAGCTTTCTTT